This record concerns one TCR beta chain sequence. This specimen belongs to a study of control samples from healthy donors and cancer patients. The repertoire was sequenced with immunoSEQ multiplex PCR; TCRdb's copy has only in-frame clones and lacks some. The sample lists some 22,000 clones; 84% were seen once. V was cut by 2 bases and J by 2 bases, with 16 bases left in between. The CDR3 runs to 16 residues. Germline CDR1 is SNHLY and CDR2 is FYNNEI. The sequence derives from a man in his sixties with colorectal cancer. This chain connects TRBV2 to TRBJ2-7; D gene uncertain. Sample: PBMCs. CDR3 in amino acids: CASSEPRWASAYEQYF. The CDR3 nucleotides are TGTGCCAGCAGTGAACCGCGCTGGGCAAGCGCCTACGAGCAGTACTTC.